The entry below gives a single T cell receptor beta chain sequence along with its context. This record comes from a study of blood T cells in healthy people across ages. The overall study: About one barcoded TCR beta cDNA was captured per two T cells.

Alongside a J-beta primer mix, a sample-barcoded 5' primer served in a second PCR lasting roughly 7 to 11 cycles. All cDNA molecules were each tagged by a template-switch adaptor with 12 random nucleotides. MiXCR, run by TCRdb on the 5' RACE reads, gives a single entry per CDR3 protein. The data hold about 670,000 distinct CDR3 sequences, with around 43% observed a single time. Sample: blood. The receptor was isolated from a man aged 80 or over in good health.

The CDR3 DNA reads as TGTGCCAGCAGCCCAGGGACAGCCTCTAACTATGGCTACACCTTC. It yields the protein CASSPGTASNYGYTF. This chain connects TRBV21-1 to TRBJ1-2; the table assigns TRBD1, which was not confirmed against the DNA. TRBV21-1 is tagged as a pseudogene. This CDR3 is 15 amino acids long.